A selection of T cell receptor beta chains follows, all from one sample in a study of blood T cells in healthy people across ages. TCRdb called the 5' RACE reads again in MiXCR, with one record for every CDR3 protein. The repertoire holds roughly 1,500,000 distinct CDR3 sequences, roughly 30% seen once, with around 11% in the top ten. The sequenced sample consisted of blood. The receptors here all came from a woman under 40 in good health. The conserved cysteine and the conserved F or W are not part of the CDR3 here. Each record gives: J gene, V gene, clone size, CDR3 protein. The size field is filled for only some rows; it gives once, few, many or a size class.

j_gene: TRBJ2-1; v_gene: TRBV6-6; abundance: many; CDR3aa: ASSYSSLAGVYNEQF
j_gene: TRBJ2-7; v_gene: TRBV10-3; abundance: .; CDR3aa: AIRETGEGSEQY
j_gene: TRBJ2-7; v_gene: TRBV11-2; abundance: .; CDR3aa: ASSFYNRSYEQY
j_gene: TRBJ1-1; v_gene: TRBV6-6; abundance: .; CDR3aa: ASIRGGRMNTDAF
j_gene: TRBJ2-1; v_gene: TRBV6-4; abundance: many; CDR3aa: ASSPGFGLADYNEQF
j_gene: TRBJ2-7; v_gene: TRBV6-6; abundance: many; CDR3aa: ASSYRSYEQY
j_gene: TRBJ2-7; v_gene: TRBV7-2; abundance: .; CDR3aa: ASTLTGGSPYEQY
j_gene: TRBJ2-1; v_gene: TRBV4-1; abundance: few; CDR3aa: ASSLNPTSSYNEQF
j_gene: TRBJ2-3; v_gene: TRBV4-1; abundance: .; CDR3aa: ASSQRTTPRTDTQY
j_gene: TRBJ1-2; v_gene: TRBV7-9; abundance: .; CDR3aa: ASSPWDTRYGYT
j_gene: TRBJ2-7; v_gene: TRBV6-1; abundance: .; CDR3aa: ASSDRAGRSSSYEQY
j_gene: TRBJ1-1; v_gene: TRBV5-5; abundance: .; CDR3aa: ASSLKATANTEAF
j_gene: TRBJ2-7; v_gene: TRBV6-6; abundance: .; CDR3aa: AGSYSRGGTYEQY
j_gene: TRBJ2-7; v_gene: TRBV13; abundance: .; CDR3aa: ASSFTGTGGYEQY
j_gene: TRBJ2-1; v_gene: TRBV7-9; abundance: .; CDR3aa: ASSLDLGGSNEQF
j_gene: TRBJ1-1; v_gene: TRBV10-3; abundance: .; CDR3aa: AISVIDEAF
j_gene: TRBJ2-1; v_gene: TRBV5-1; abundance: few; CDR3aa: ASSSTGLAGLYNEQF
j_gene: TRBJ1-6; v_gene: TRBV25-1; abundance: .; CDR3aa: ASSDRTEYNSPLH
j_gene: TRBJ2-5; v_gene: TRBV6-1; abundance: few; CDR3aa: ASRAVAGGIETQY
j_gene: TRBJ2-1; v_gene: TRBV7-3; abundance: many; CDR3aa: ASSLVSGGANEQF
j_gene: TRBJ2-1; v_gene: TRBV6-1; abundance: few; CDR3aa: ASKIGVAGTYNEQF
j_gene: TRBJ2-3; v_gene: TRBV10-3; abundance: .; CDR3aa: AMRAGTGDTDTQY
j_gene: TRBJ1-5; v_gene: TRBV5-5; abundance: .; CDR3aa: ASSHSYHQPQH
j_gene: TRBJ2-5; v_gene: TRBV7-2; abundance: few; CDR3aa: ASSSPSGGRETQY
j_gene: TRBJ1-5; v_gene: TRBV12-3/TRBV12-4; abundance: once; CDR3aa: ASTKTGGFNQPQH
j_gene: TRBJ2-4; v_gene: TRBV28; abundance: .; CDR3aa: ASSHRVLKNIQY
j_gene: TRBJ2-1; v_gene: TRBV7-8; abundance: .; CDR3aa: ASSLIPFGVQEQF
j_gene: TRBJ1-1; v_gene: TRBV5-1; abundance: .; CDR3aa: ASSDDGMNTEAF
j_gene: TRBJ2-1; v_gene: TRBV5-1; abundance: .; CDR3aa: ASSLGRVHEQF
j_gene: TRBJ1-2; v_gene: TRBV20-1; abundance: .; CDR3aa: SALRGGVALSYGYT
j_gene: TRBJ2-5; v_gene: TRBV15; abundance: few; CDR3aa: ATSRDRGTSGAQY
j_gene: TRBJ2-5; v_gene: TRBV28; abundance: few; CDR3aa: ASRLTRGGETQY
j_gene: TRBJ2-3; v_gene: TRBV7-8; abundance: .; CDR3aa: ASSLGRLAASTDTQY
j_gene: TRBJ2-5; v_gene: TRBV20-1; abundance: .; CDR3aa: SARDRLGPETQY
j_gene: TRBJ2-2; v_gene: TRBV6-2/TRBV6-3; abundance: .; CDR3aa: ASSYPTLAGGPSTGELF
j_gene: TRBJ1-5; v_gene: TRBV6-5; abundance: .; CDR3aa: ASRIRGGQPQH
j_gene: TRBJ2-1; v_gene: TRBV12-3/TRBV12-4; abundance: many; CDR3aa: ASSIASSYNEQF
j_gene: TRBJ2-3; v_gene: TRBV20-1; abundance: once; CDR3aa: SASNGGVSYNEQY
j_gene: TRBJ2-7; v_gene: TRBV20-1; abundance: few; CDR3aa: SALTPLTQY
j_gene: TRBJ2-3; v_gene: TRBV29-1; abundance: many; CDR3aa: SVLGGEERADTQY
j_gene: TRBJ2-7; v_gene: TRBV28; abundance: .; CDR3aa: ASSFFPGTSEHEQY
j_gene: TRBJ2-3; v_gene: TRBV12-3/TRBV12-4; abundance: .; CDR3aa: ASGNSGGDTDTQY
j_gene: TRBJ1-2; v_gene: TRBV27; abundance: .; CDR3aa: ASSLPLRGTYGYT
j_gene: TRBJ1-1; v_gene: TRBV12-3/TRBV12-4; abundance: few; CDR3aa: ASSFGDRVNTEAF
j_gene: TRBJ2-7; v_gene: TRBV27; abundance: once; CDR3aa: ASGKWGGLGSYEQY
j_gene: TRBJ1-6; v_gene: TRBV9; abundance: few; CDR3aa: ASSGTNRGNSSLH
j_gene: TRBJ2-7; v_gene: TRBV7-8; abundance: .; CDR3aa: ASSLALSASYEQY
j_gene: TRBJ2-3; v_gene: TRBV10-3; abundance: .; CDR3aa: AITSHGFTDTQY
j_gene: TRBJ2-1; v_gene: TRBV20-1; abundance: .; CDR3aa: SARARENIYEQF